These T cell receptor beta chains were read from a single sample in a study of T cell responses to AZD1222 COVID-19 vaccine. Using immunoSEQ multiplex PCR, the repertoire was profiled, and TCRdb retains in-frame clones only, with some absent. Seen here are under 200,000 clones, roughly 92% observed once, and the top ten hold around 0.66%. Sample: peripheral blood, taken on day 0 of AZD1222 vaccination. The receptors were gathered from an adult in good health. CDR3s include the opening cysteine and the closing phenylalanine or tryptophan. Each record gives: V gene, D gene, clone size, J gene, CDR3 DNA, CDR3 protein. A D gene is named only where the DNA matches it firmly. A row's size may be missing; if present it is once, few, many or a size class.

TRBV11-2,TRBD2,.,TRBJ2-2,TGTGCCAGCAGGAAACTCATAGCGGGAAGGGACGGGGAGCTGTTTTTT,CASRKLIAGRDGELFF
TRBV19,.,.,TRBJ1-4,TGTGCCAGTAGTAACCGGGATGAAAAACTGTTTTTT,CASSNRDEKLFF
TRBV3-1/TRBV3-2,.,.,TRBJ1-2,TGTGCCAGCAGCCGGTTAACCGGGTCTCTCTATGGCTACACCTTC,CASSRLTGSLYGYTF
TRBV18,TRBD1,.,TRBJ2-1,TGTGCCAGCTCACCGTCCTTGCAGGGACAGTACAATGAGCAGTTCTTC,CASSPSLQGQYNEQFF
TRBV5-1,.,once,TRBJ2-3,TGCGCCAGCAGCTTACACAGTAGCACAGATACGCAGTATTTT,CASSLHSSTDTQYF
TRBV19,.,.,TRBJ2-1,TGTGCCAGTAGTTGGGACGCAGCCAATGAGCAGTTCTTC,CASSWDAANEQFF
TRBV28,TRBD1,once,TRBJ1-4,TGTGCCAGCACAGGGGGACCGAATGAAAAACTGTTTTTT,CASTGGPNEKLFF
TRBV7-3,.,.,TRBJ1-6,TGTGCCAGCAGCCATAATTCACCCCTCCACTTT,CASSHNSPLHF
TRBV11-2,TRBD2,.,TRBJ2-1,TGTGCCAGCAGTCGTACCCAGCGGGACCATGAGCAGTTCTTC,CASSRTQRDHEQFF
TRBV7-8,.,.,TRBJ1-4,TGTGCCAGCAGCTTAGGGGTCGTCCGGTATGAAAAACTGTTTTTT,CASSLGVVRYEKLFF
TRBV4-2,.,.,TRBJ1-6,TGTGCCAGCAGCCAAGATCGGGGGCCTAATTCACCCCTCCACTTT,CASSQDRGPNSPLHF
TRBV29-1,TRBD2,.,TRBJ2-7,TGCAGCGTTCAGACTAGCGGGAAATCGAACGAGCAGTACTTC,CSVQTSGKSNEQYF
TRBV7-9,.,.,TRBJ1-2,TGTGCCAGCACGCCTAGGGCGGTCGACTATGGCTACACCTTC,CASTPRAVDYGYTF
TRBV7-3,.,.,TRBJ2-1,TGTGCCAGCAGCCCGGGACCCCTGCCCAATGAGCAGTTCTTC,CASSPGPLPNEQFF
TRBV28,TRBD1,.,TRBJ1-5,TGTGCCAGCAGACCCGACAGGGTAAGCAATCAGCCCCAGCATTTT,CASRPDRVSNQPQHF
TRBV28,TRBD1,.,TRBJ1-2,TGTGCCAGCAGTTCCGCCGGGACAGCGGATGGCTACACCTTC,CASSSAGTADGYTF
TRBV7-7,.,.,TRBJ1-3,TGTGCCAGCAGCCTAGACTGGGGATCTGGAAACACCATATATTTT,CASSLDWGSGNTIYF
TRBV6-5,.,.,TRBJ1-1,TGTGCCAGCAGTCCCTTAGGGAACACTGAAGCTTTCTTT,CASSPLGNTEAFF
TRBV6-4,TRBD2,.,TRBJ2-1,TGTGCCAGCAGTGAGGCGGGAGCGGGTGGTGAGCAGTTCTTC,CASSEAGAGGEQFF
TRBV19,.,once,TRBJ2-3,TGTGCCAGTAGTATCTATTACACAGATACGCAGTATTTT,CASSIYYTDTQYF
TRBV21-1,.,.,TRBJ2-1,TGTGCCAGCAGCATGGGGCTAGCAGCGGATCAGTTCTTC,CASSMGLAADQFF
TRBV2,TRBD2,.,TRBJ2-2,TGTGCCAGCAGGGAGCGGGATTGGAACACCGGGGAGCTGTTTTTT,CASRERDWNTGELFF
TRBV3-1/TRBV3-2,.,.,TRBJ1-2,TGTGCCAGCAGCCAACCGCGGAGTGAGGGCTACACCTTC,CASSQPRSEGYTF
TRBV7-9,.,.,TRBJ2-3,TGTGCCAAAAAAACTAGCCGCCGAAGCACAGATACGCAGTATTTT,CAKKTSRRSTDTQYF
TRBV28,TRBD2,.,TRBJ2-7,TGTGCCAGCCTGACTAGCGGAGTGTTGTTAGGGACCTACGAGCAGTACTTC,CASLTSGVLLGTYEQYF
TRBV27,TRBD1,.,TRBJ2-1,TGTGCCAGCAGTTTTGGACAGGGGAAGATTAACAATGAGCAGTTCTTC,CASSFGQGKINNEQFF
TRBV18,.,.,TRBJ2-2,TGTGCCAGCTCCGGTGGGACTGATAGCACCGGGGAGCTGTTTTTT,CASSGGTDSTGELFF
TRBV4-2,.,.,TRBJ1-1,TGTGCCAGCAGCCAATCGGGACCTGGAAACACTGAAGCTTTCTTT,CASSQSGPGNTEAFF
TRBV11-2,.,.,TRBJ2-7,TGTGCCAGCAGCCTGGGGGCGGGCGAGCAGTACTTC,CASSLGAGEQYF
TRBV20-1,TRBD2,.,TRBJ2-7,TGCAGTGCCAGTTCCGGGACTAACTTGCAGTACTTC,CSASSGTNLQYF
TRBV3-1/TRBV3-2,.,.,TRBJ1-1,TGTGCCAGCAGCCAGGGCACGGCAACTGAAGCTTTCTTT,CASSQGTATEAFF
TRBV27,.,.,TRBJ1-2,TGTGCCAGCAGAACAGCGGGGGTCTATGGCTACACCTTC,CASRTAGVYGYTF
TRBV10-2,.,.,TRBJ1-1,TGCGCCAGCAGTATGAAGGACACTGAAGCTTTCTTT,CASSMKDTEAFF
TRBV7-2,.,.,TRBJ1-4,TGTGCCAGCAGCAGTTTTGTAGGGCGAGATGAAAAACTGTTTTTT,CASSSFVGRDEKLFF
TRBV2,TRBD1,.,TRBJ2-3,TGTGCCAGCAGTGAAGCCCCGGGACAGGGGGCGCGAACCACAGATACGCAGTATTTT,CASSEAPGQGARTTDTQYF
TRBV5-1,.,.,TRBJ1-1,TGCGCCAGCAGCTTGGAAGATATGAACACTGAAGCTTTCTTT,CASSLEDMNTEAFF
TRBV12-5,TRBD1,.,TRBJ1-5,TGTGCTAGTGCCTCCGGACAGGGTAGCAATCAGCCCCAGCATTTT,CASASGQGSNQPQHF
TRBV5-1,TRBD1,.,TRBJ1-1,TGCGCCAGCAGCTTCTCCGAGGGGGCAAGGGGGAACACTGAAGCTTTCTTT,CASSFSEGARGNTEAFF
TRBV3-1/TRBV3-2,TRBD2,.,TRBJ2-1,TGTGCCAGCAGTCTCGGGACTAGCGGGAGCGGTGAGCAGTTCTTC,CASSLGTSGSGEQFF
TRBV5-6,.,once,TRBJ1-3,TGTGCCAGCAGCTTGGAAACTACTGACTTCCTAGGGAACACCATATATTTT,CASSLETTDFLGNTIYF
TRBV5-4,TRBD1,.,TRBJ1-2,TGTGCCAGCAGCCTCGACAGGGGCTATGGCTACACCTTC,CASSLDRGYGYTF
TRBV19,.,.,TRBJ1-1,TGTGCCAGTAGTGCACAATTGAACACTGAAGCTTTCTTT,CASSAQLNTEAFF
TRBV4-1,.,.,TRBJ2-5,TGCGCCAGCAGCCAGCGACATCAGGGACGTAAACAAGAGACCCAGTACTTC,CASSQRHQGRKQETQYF
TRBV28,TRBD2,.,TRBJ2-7,TGTGCCAGCAGGGGAGCGGGACGGATCGCGGAGCAGTACTTC,CASRGAGRIAEQYF